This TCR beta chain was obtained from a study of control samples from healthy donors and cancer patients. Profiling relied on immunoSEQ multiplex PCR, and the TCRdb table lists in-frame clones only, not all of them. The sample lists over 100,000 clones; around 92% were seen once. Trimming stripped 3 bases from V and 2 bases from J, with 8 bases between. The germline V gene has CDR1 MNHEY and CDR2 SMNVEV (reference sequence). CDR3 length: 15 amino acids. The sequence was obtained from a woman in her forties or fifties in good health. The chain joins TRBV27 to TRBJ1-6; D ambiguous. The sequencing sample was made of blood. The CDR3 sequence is CASSLGWAYNSPLHF. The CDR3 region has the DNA TGTGCCAGCAGTTTGGGGTGGGCCTATAATTCACCCCTCCACTTT.